This entry is about one T cell receptor (beta chain). Germline CDR1 KGHSH, CDR2 LQKENI. V dropped 5 bases and J dropped 8 bases, with 12 bases sitting between them. The CDR3 consists of 12 residues. These data originate in a study of T cell changes during pregnancy in multiple sclerosis. Profiled with immunoSEQ multiplex PCR; TCRdb holds only in-frame clones, not every one. The sample lists roughly 76,000 clones; about nine tenths were seen once. The V call is TRBV18, the J call TRBJ1-2; tentative D call: TRBD1 (5 bases). This TCR was recovered from a female donor with multiple sclerosis, enrolled in a pregnancy study. Sequenced here: CD4+ T cells from peripheral blood mononuclear cells, sampled after pregnancy. CDR3 residues: CASSAGGSGYTF. The CDR3 region has the DNA TGTGCCAGCTCAGCGGGGGGTTCCGGCTACACCTTC.